These 28 T cell receptor beta chains originate from one sample sequenced in a study of tumor-infiltrating lymphocytes in primary liver carcinoma. Total RNA and DNA came together from approximately 20-30 mg of bulk tissue without cell sorting. From 500 ng of total RNA, TCR beta-specific cDNA was reverse-transcribed using a constant-region primer. What produced the TCR beta libraries was three nested multiplex PCR rounds using slightly modified ARM-PCR. Use of TRBV1-TRBV30 forward primers with a C-beta reverse primer characterized the first two PCR rounds, which lasted about 9 cycles each. Each CDR3 protein is one row after TCRdb ran MiXCR on the multiplex PCR reads. The repertoire holds some 32,000 distinct CDR3 sequences, with roughly four fifths as singletons. Specimen: liver tumor tissue from sampling region 5. The sample's subset: tumor region T5, tumor centre. All receptors derive from a man aged 35 to 55 with primary liver carcinoma and hepatitis B virus infection.

Turning to this clonotype: An end of the junction does not agree with germline; a read error may underlie this. The chain carries TRBV11-2 and TRBJ2-3; no clear D. The CDR3 has 16 amino acids. CDR1 is SGHAT, CDR2 FQNNGV, per germline. The CDR3: CASSRQPINTTDTQYF. CDR3 nucleotide sequence: TGTGCCAGCAGCCGACAACCTATCAACACCACAGATACGCAGTACTTT.

This clonotype has more than one count but fewer than ten. This sequence may be a read error, since a much larger clone differs from it by one base. The chain joins TRBV2 to TRBJ2-2; 8 bases are a match to TRBD2. The length of the CDR3 is 15 residues. V lost 4 bases, J lost 4 bases, and 5 bases stayed unmatched. Germline CDR1 reads SNHLY; CDR2 reads FYNNEI. Written as DNA, the CDR3 is TGTGCCAGCAGTGTCGATAGCGGGGTCACCGGGGAGCTGTTTTTT. Protein sequence: CASSVDSGVTGELFF. The full variable domain, in which reference TRBV2 and TRBJ2-2 provide the parts outside the CDR3, is EPEVTQTPSHQVTQMGQEVILRCVPISNHLYFYWYRQILGQKVEFLVSFYNNEISEKSEIFDDQFSVERPDGSNFTLKIRSTKLEDSAMYFCASSVDSGVTGELFFGEGSRLTVL.

This clonotype was counted only a few times. One junction end disagrees with the germline gene, perhaps due to a read error. The gene calls are TRBV29-1 and TRBJ1-2; no definite D call. This CDR3 is built from 11 residues. From germline, CDR1 is SQVTM and CDR2 ANQGSEA. The chain's CDR3 is CSVVLGNGYTF. DNA for the CDR3: TGCAGTGTTGTCCTCGGGAATGGCTACACCTTC.

Concerning this clonotype: A read error is likely, as this CDR3 ends without the conserved phenylalanine or tryptophan. CDR3: CASGDTGLVLYGYTS. In nucleotides, the CDR3 is TGTGCCAGCGGTGATACAGGGCTAGTACTCTATGGCTACACCTCC. The chain carries TRBV6-6 and TRBJ1-2; possibly TRBD1 for D (6 bases). The CDR3 covers 15 residues. CDR1 is MNHNY and CDR2 is SVGAGI in the germline V gene (reference sequence). The germline V and J ends were trimmed by 8 bases and 4 bases, with 20 bases remaining between them.

As concerns this clonotype: One junction end does not reproduce the germline sequence, and a read error may be involved. The chain couples TRBV12-3 or TRBV12-4 to TRBJ2-1; perhaps D is TRBD1 or TRBD2 (5 bases each). CDR3 length: 14 residues. CDR3 sequence reads: CASSDLGPNNEQLF. DNA for the CDR3: TGTGCCAGCAGTGACCTGGGACCGAATAATGAGCAGCTCTTC.

With regard to this clonotype: The conserved final phenylalanine or tryptophan is absent from the CDR3, which likely points to a read error. The rearrangement uses TRBV11-2 and TRBJ1-4; D not certain. CDR3 size: 15 residues. Germline CDR1 SGHAT, CDR2 FQNNGV. The CDR3 bases are TGTGCTAGCAGCTTAGACGGGTTCGATAATGAAAAACTGTTTCTT. This sequence encodes CASSLDGFDNEKLFL.

J is TRBJ2-7 and V is TRBV6-5; possibly TRBD2 for D (6 bases). Trimming removed 5 bases at V and 4 bases at J, with 15 bases between. Germline V CDR1 and CDR2: MNHEY, SVGAGI. CDR3 size: 14 residues. CDR3 DNA: TGTGCCAGCAGTCCGCGGGATGGCTTGTACGAGCAGTACTTC. It translates to CASSPRDGLYEQYF.

This clonotype appeared a few times. This chain uses TRBV9 with TRBJ2-3; D possibly corresponds to TRBD2 (6 bases). The CDR3 sequence is 14 residues long. The V and J ends lost 6 bases and 2 bases respectively, with 13 bases between them. The germline V gene has CDR1 SGDLS and CDR2 YYNGEE. The CDR3 coding sequence is TGTGCCAGCACCATAGGAGGGGACACAGATACGCAGTATTTT. Translated: CASTIGGDTDTQYF.

With respect to this clonotype: One junction end does not reproduce the germline sequence, and a read error may be involved. The chain is built from TRBV10-3 and TRBJ2-7; no clear D gene. This CDR3 region has 15 residues. Germline CDR1 and CDR2: ENHRY and SYGVKD. In DNA, the CDR3 is TGTGCCATCAGTGAGTCAGGGTCCGCGCACGACGAGCAGTATTTC. Translating it yields CAISESGSAHDEQYF.

This chain links TRBV11-2 with TRBJ2-5, with TRBD2 matching 8 bases. Germline V gene lookup returns CDR1 SGHAT and CDR2 FQNNGV. With V trimmed by 8 bases and J by 7 bases, 18 bases remained unmatched. This CDR3 has 16 residues. This CDR3 reads CASDHTPGGGKVTQYF. The DNA of the CDR3 is TGTGCCAGCGACCACACTCCTGGCGGGGGGAAAGTGACCCAGTACTTC. Drawing the rest from reference TRBV11-2 and TRBJ2-5, the complete variable domain is EAGVAQSPRYKIIEKRQSVAFWCNPISGHATLYWYQQILGQGPKLLIQFQNNGVVDDSQLPKDRFSAERLKGVDSTLKIQPAKLEDSAVYLCASDHTPGGGKVTQYFGPGTRLLVL.

As to this clonotype: One end of the junction is discordant with germline, which a read error may explain. The chain employs TRBV11-2 and TRBJ2-7; 7 bases fit TRBD1. The CDR3 is made up of 13 amino acids. The V gene's germline CDR1 is SGHAT and CDR2 FQNNGV. CDR3 DNA sequence: TGTGCCAGCAGCTTAGATTCAGGGGGTGAGCTGTATTTC. Protein: CASSLDSGGELYF.

This clonotype was picked up a small number of times. A read error may account for a junction end that differs from germline. This chain joins TRBV4-2 and TRBJ2-7; TRBD2 matches at 16 bases. Germline values: CDR1 LGHNA, CDR2 YNFKEQ. There are 18 residues in the CDR3. CDR3 bases: TGTGCCAGCAGTGGAGAACCGGGACTAGCGGGAGGGCCACACGAGCAGCATTTC. Translation gives CASSGEPGLAGGPHEQHF.

A note on this clonotype: Its ends do not fully match the called genes, so a read error is possible. The genes are TRBV29-1 and TRBJ2-1; D call uncertain. CDR1 is SQVTM and CDR2 is ANQGSEA in the germline V gene. The CDR3 is made up of 12 amino acids. CDR3 DNA sequence: TGCAGGGCCCGCGCGGTCGGAAATGAGCCGTTCTTC. It translates to CRARAVGNEPFF.

This clonotype was picked up many times. The rearrangement uses TRBV5-4 and TRBJ2-3; D is unresolved. This CDR3 is built from 13 residues. The V gene lost 0 bases and the J gene lost 5 bases, with 7 bases spanning the gap. Per the germline V gene, CDR1 is SGHNT and CDR2 is YYREEE (reference sequence). The CDR3 is CASSLAGEDTQYF. CDR3 DNA: TGTGCCAGCAGCTTGGCTGGGGAAGATACGCAGTATTTT.

Remarks on this clonotype: Germline is not matched at one junction end, which may reflect a read error. This chain connects TRBV2 to TRBJ1-5; maybe TRBD1 (5 bases). The CDR3 contains 14 residues. Germline loops: CDR1 SNHLY, CDR2 FYNNEI. CDR3 bases: TGTGCCAACAGTGAAGATTTCCAGGGTCAGCCCCAGCATTTT. This translates into CANSEDFQGQPQHF.

This chain links TRBV29-1 with TRBJ2-1; TRBD2 matches 11 bases. Trimming removed 8 bases from V and 9 bases from J; junction bases left unmatched: 9. The CDR3 is 13 amino acids. Germline CDR1 is SQVTM and CDR2 is ANQGSEA. The CDR3 sequence is CSTALAGATEQFF. CDR3 in DNA: TGCAGCACTGCACTAGCGGGAGCGACTGAGCAGTTCTTC.

A remark on this clonotype: A single base separates this from a much larger clone, so it may be a read error. The V and J genes are TRBV10-2 and TRBJ2-1; 8 bases fit TRBD2. With 4 bases clipped from V and 5 bases from J, the junction kept 13 bases outside the gene matches. The CDR3 contains 17 residues. CDR1 is WSHSY and CDR2 is SAAADI in the germline V gene. Written as DNA, the CDR3 is TGCGCCAGCAGTGTGCCGGAAGGACTAGCCTTCGACAATGAGCAGTTCTTC. The encoded protein is CASSVPEGLAFDNEQFF.

The table lists this clonotype with a count of one. The chain couples TRBV25-1 to TRBJ1-4; D gene uncertain. The CDR3 is 8 amino acids. Germline V lookup: CDR1 MGHDK, CDR2 SYGVNS. V was shortened by 10 bases and J by 15 bases, with 9 bases between the two germline ends. The CDR3, as DNA: TGTGCCAAGGCTCCTGTGTTTTTT. It yields the protein CAKAPVFF.

This clonotype has a single count. Germline and junction disagree at one end, which may indicate a read error. The chain uses TRBV6-2 or TRBV6-3 and TRBJ1-2; perhaps TRBD1 as D (5 bases). CDR1 MNHEY and CDR2 SVGEGT come from the germline V gene. CDR3 length equals 17 residues. The DNA of the CDR3 is TGTGCCAGCGGTTACGGAGCGGGACTGACAGCTCCCAATGGCTACACCTTC. Translated: CASGYGAGLTAPNGYTF.

This chain connects TRBV12-3 or TRBV12-4 to TRBJ2-7; 12 bases line up with TRBD1. Trimming at V came to 8 bases and at J to 2 bases, leaving 7 bases not matched to a gene. The CDR3 length is 15 residues. The CDR3 is CASHLGTGGTYEQYF. CDR3 bases: TGTGCCAGCCATTTAGGGACAGGGGGCACCTACGAGCAGTACTTC.

This clonotype was recorded at least ten times. This clone may be a read error of a much larger clone one base away. V gene TRBV4-3 combines with J gene TRBJ1-1, with D unresolved. The CDR3 length is 13 residues. Trimming left V 0 bases short and J 10 bases short, with 12 bases between. CDR1 is LGHNA, CDR2 YSLEER, per germline. This chain's CDR3 is CASSQDTTSGAFF. In DNA form, the CDR3 reads TGCGCCAGCAGCCAAGATACCACGTCCGGAGCTTTCTTT.

Worth noting for this clonotype: At one of its ends the junction is not consistent with the germline gene, which may arise from a read error. The rearrangement joins TRBV6-5 to TRBJ2-2; D remains ambiguous. Germline loops: CDR1 MNHEY, CDR2 SVGAGI. The CDR3 is 15 amino acids. The CDR3 here is CVSSYLDERSGELFF. CDR3 sequence (DNA): TGTGTCAGCAGTTACTTGGACGAGAGATCCGGGGAGCTGTTTTTT.

This clonotype was observed at least ten times. This sequence joins TRBV5-1 and TRBJ2-1; D is perhaps TRBD2 (6 bases). The CDR3 is 14 amino acids. Germline CDR1 reads SGHRS; CDR2 reads YFSETQ. Trimming removed 6 bases from V and 7 bases from J, with 17 bases in between. The chain's CDR3 is CASTAGGPRNEQFF. DNA for the CDR3: TGCGCCAGCACTGCAGGAGGGCCGAGGAATGAGCAGTTCTTC.

Regarding this clonotype: The germline gene is not matched at one end of the junction; a read error may be the cause. The V and J genes are TRBV4-3 and TRBJ2-2; tentatively, D is TRBD1 (5 bases). The V gene's germline CDR1 is LGHNA and CDR2 YSLEER. CDR3 length: 16 amino acids. The CDR3 coding sequence is TGCGCCAGCAACCAAGATATAGGGGAAGGGGTCGGGGAGCTGTTTTTT. Amino acid sequence: CASNQDIGEGVGELFF.

With regard to this clonotype: At one end the junction does not follow the germline gene, possibly because of a read error. This chain joins TRBV28 and TRBJ2-7; D may be TRBD2 (7 bases). Germline assignment: CDR1 MDHEN and CDR2 SYDVKM. The CDR3 contains 14 residues. CDR3: CAGIRTGGSYKQYF. The DNA for the CDR3 is TGTGCCGGCATCCGGACGGGGGGCTCCTACAAGCAGTACTTC.

This clonotype has just one count. Likely a read error: the CDR3 ends without its conserved phenylalanine or tryptophan. Because the CDR3's place on the DNA is in doubt, the DNA is left out and the CDR3 is given as listed by TCRdb. The rearrangement joins TRBV6-2 or TRBV6-3 to TRBJ1-5; the listed D gene, TRBD1, was not tested against the DNA. The CDR3 is 13 residues long, counting both termini. CDR1 is MNHEY, CDR2 SVGEGT, per germline. CDR3 sequence: CASMGRGDQPEHL.

This clonotype has just a few counts. This sequence may be a read error, since a much larger clone differs from it by one base. This chain joins TRBV25-1 and TRBJ1-4, with 8 nucleotides matching TRBD1. Germline CDR1 and CDR2: MGHDK and SYGVNS. The CDR3 covers 15 residues. V trimming: 4 bases; J trimming: 8 bases; junction bases outside the gene matches: 9. For the CDR3, the DNA is TGTGCCAGCAGTGGAGGCGGACAGGGAGGGGAAAAACTGTTTTTT. Residues: CASSGGGQGGEKLFF. The full variable domain, rest sourced from reference TRBV25-1 and TRBJ1-4, is EADIYQTPRYLVIGTGKKITLECSQTMGHDKMYWYQQDPGMELHLIHYSYGVNSTEKGDLSSESTVSRIRTEHFPLTLESARPSHTSQYLCASSGGGQGGEKLFFGSGTQLSVL.

Comments on this clonotype: As the CDR3 is not closed by the conserved phenylalanine or tryptophan, this likely results from a read error. The chain links TRBV4-2 to TRBJ2-1, with TRBD2 matching over 9 bases. CDR3 length: 15 residues. The V gene's germline CDR1 is LGHNA and CDR2 YNFKEQ. Here the CDR3 reads CAGRLRTSDYNEQFL. The DNA for the CDR3 is TGTGCCGGCAGATTACGGACTAGCGACTACAATGAGCAGTTCTTA.